This entry describes one TCR beta chain. Produced via immunoSEQ multiplex PCR; TCRdb's table is partial and in-frame only. Here the sample spans 200,000 to 250,000 clones, about 78% being singletons. Germline trimming cut 2 bases from V and 7 bases from J; bases unmatched to any gene: 7. The V gene's germline CDR1 is SGHAT and CDR2 FQNNGV. The CDR3 length is 14 residues. This record belongs to a study of blood T cell repertoires in COVID-19. About the study: Acute and convalescent COVID-19 samples came from the United States, Italy and Spain. The analysed material was cDNA or gDNA that came from T cells, B-cell-depleted T cells, or PBMCs.

The clonotype comes from a woman in her seventies with acute or convalescent COVID-19. The sequencing input was peripheral blood. This chain uses TRBV11-2 with TRBJ2-7; 8 nucleotides line up with TRBD2. DNA for the CDR3: TGTGCCAGCAGCTTAATCGGGGGGGGCGAAGAGCAGTACTTC. As protein: CASSLIGGGEEQYF. Variable domain in full (rest from reference TRBV11-2 and TRBJ2-7): EAGVAQSPRYKIIEKRQSVAFWCNPISGHATLYWYQQILGQGPKLLIQFQNNGVVDDSQLPKDRFSAERLKGVDSTLKIQPAKLEDSAVYLCASSLIGGGEEQYFGPGTRLTVT.